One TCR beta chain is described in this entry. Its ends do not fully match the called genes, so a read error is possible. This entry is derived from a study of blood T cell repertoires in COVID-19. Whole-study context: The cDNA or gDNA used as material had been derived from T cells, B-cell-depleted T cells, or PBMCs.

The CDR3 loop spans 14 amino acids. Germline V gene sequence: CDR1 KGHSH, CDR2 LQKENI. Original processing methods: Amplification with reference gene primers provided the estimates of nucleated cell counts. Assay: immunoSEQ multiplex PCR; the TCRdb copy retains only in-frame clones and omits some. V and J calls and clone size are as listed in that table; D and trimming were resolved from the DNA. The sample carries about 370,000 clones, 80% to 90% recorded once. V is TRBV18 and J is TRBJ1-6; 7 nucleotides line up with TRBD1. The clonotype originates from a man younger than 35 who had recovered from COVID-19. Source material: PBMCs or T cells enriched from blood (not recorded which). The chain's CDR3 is CASAPMTGNSPLHF. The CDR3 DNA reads TGTGCCAGCGCACCGATGACAGGGAATTCACCCCTCCACTTT.